The sequence of this T cell receptor beta chain was determined in a study of early T cells in non-severe SARS-CoV-2 infection. TCRdb recomputed calls from the 5' RACE reads with MiXCR, one row per CDR3 protein. The data contain fewer than 85,000 distinct CDR3 sequences, under 15% of them singletons. Many counts were recorded for this clonotype. Specimen: whole blood. The clonotype comes from an adult who was a healthcare worker with PCR-confirmed SARS-CoV-2 infection or an uninfected control (not recorded which).

The CDR3 loop reads CASSVQDEQFF. CDR3 coding DNA: TGTGCCAGCAGCGTTCAGGATGAGCAGTTCTTC. J is TRBJ2-1 and V is TRBV5-4; D is undetermined. The CDR3 length is 11 residues. Germline assignment: CDR1 SGHNT and CDR2 YYREEE (reference sequence). Trimming stripped 4 bases from V and 8 bases from J, with 7 bases between.